This TCR beta chain emerged from a study of CD8 T cells in Susac syndrome. Whole-study context: Eight or nine of the sequenced Susac syndrome patients were in remission, and six had active disease. When their blood was taken, patients with Susac syndrome were therapy-naive, taking corticosteroids, or taking intravenous immunoglobulin alone.

Reverse transcription of roughly 0.5 to 1 ug RNA was carried out with random hexamers. Across 54 Vbeta and 13 Jbeta, immunoSEQ multiplex PCR amplified TCR beta CDR3. Each CDR3 protein is one row after TCRdb ran MiXCR on the immunoSEQ multiplex PCR reads. The profile shows some 170,000 distinct CDR3 sequences, roughly 94% of them singletons. J gave up 5 bases and V 8 bases, and 11 bases lay outside the gene matches. CDR1 LNHDA and CDR2 SQIVND come from the germline V gene (reference sequence). The CDR3 is 15 amino acids. TEMRA cells were FACS-enriched and CD8+ and CD4+ T cells negatively isolated. This TCR was sampled from a human donor with Susac syndrome. The gene calls are TRBV19 and TRBJ2-1, with 8 positions matching TRBD2. Sequencing was done on a sample of CD4+ T cells from PBMCs. In DNA, the CDR3 is TGTGCCAGTGCTGTCGGGGGGGCCCCTAACAATGAGCAGTTCTTC. Residues: CASAVGGAPNNEQFF.